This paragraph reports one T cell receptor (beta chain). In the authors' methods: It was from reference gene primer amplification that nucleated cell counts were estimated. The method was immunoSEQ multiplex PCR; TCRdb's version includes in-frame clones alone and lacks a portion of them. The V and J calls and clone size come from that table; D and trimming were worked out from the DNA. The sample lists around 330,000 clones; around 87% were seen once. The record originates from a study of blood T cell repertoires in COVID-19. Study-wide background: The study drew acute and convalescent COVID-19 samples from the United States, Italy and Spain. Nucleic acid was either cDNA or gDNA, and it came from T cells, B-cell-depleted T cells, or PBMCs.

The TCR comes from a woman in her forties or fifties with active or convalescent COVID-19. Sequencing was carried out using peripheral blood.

CDR3 loop: CASSFMSDTQYF. In DNA form, the CDR3 reads TGTGCCAGCAGCTTTATGTCGGATACGCAGTATTTT. The chain has TRBV7-2 and TRBJ2-3, with D uncertain. Germline CDR1 reads SGHTA; CDR2 reads FQGNSA. V lost 3 bases, J lost 6 bases, and 7 bases lay in between. CDR3 size: 12 residues.